The 5 T cell receptor beta chains presented below share a single source sample, sequenced in a study of breast tumors, draining lymph nodes, adjacent tissues. Samples came from axillary lymph nodes draining the breast cancer. TCRdb used MiXCR to reprocess the multiplex PCR reads, holding one entry per CDR3 protein. The data show 200,000 or so distinct CDR3 sequences, 30% to 40% seen once. The sample consisted of axillary lymph node tissue. The receptor source for this set is a female donor with breast cancer. Some clones in this sample may be carry-over from other donors' samples.

V gene TRBV7-9 combines with J gene TRBJ1-1; D is perhaps TRBD1 (6 bases). The germline gives CDR1 SEHNR, CDR2 FQNEAQ (reference sequence). This CDR3 contains 14 residues. V lost 7 bases to trimming and J lost 2 bases, with 14 bases between them. CDR3 coding DNA: TGTGCCAGCACCGCCGGGACAATAAACACTGAAGCTTTCTTT. Amino acids: CASTAGTINTEAFF.

As for this clonotype: A read error may produce the germline difference seen at one junction end. This chain connects TRBV25-1 to TRBJ2-7, with 10 bases identical to TRBD2. CDR1 and CDR2 (germline): MGHDK, SYGVNS. The CDR3 is made up of 15 amino acids. CDR3 loop: CAGSTPSGRNYEQYF. Here the CDR3 DNA reads TGTGCCGGCAGTACACCTAGCGGGAGAAACTACGAGCAGTACTTC.

In DNA form, the CDR3 reads TGTGCCAGCAGTCTCTACAGGGAAGAGGGTGAAAAACTGTTTTTT. Residues: CASSLYREEGEKLFF. The chain recombines TRBV11-3 with TRBJ1-4; weak D call: TRBD1 (6 bases). The V gene's germline CDR1 is SGHNT and CDR2 YENEEA. The CDR3 is made up of 15 amino acids. Between the trimmed V and J ends, which lost 6 bases and 7 bases, there was a span of 18 bases.

This clonotype was counted at least ten times. V gene TRBV6-6 combines with J gene TRBJ1-3, with D unclear. The CDR3 is 16 residues long. V dropped 6 bases and J dropped 1 base, with 16 bases sitting between them. Germline assignment: CDR1 MNHNY and CDR2 SVGAGI (reference sequence). As DNA, the CDR3 is TGTGCCAGCAGCCCCCGGGTAGGCAGTTCTGGAAACACCATATATTTT. Protein sequence: CASSPRVGSSGNTIYF.

This clonotype was found many times. The chain combines TRBV30 with TRBJ2-2; D is possibly TRBD1 (5 bases). Trimming removed 3 bases at V and 2 bases at J, with 7 bases between. Germline V gene lookup returns CDR1 GTSNPN and CDR2 SVGIG (reference sequence). The length of the CDR3 is 13 residues. For the CDR3, the DNA is TGTGCCTGGAGACAGGCCAACACCGGGGAGCTGTTTTTT. Amino acid sequence: CAWRQANTGELFF.